A single sample gave rise to the 14 T cell receptor beta chains below, sequenced in a study of control samples from healthy donors and cancer patients. Profiled with immunoSEQ multiplex PCR; TCRdb holds only in-frame clones, not every one. Of 130,000 or so clones in the sample, about 90% were seen once. The sample comprised blood. The receptors originated from a man aged 18 to 29 in good health.

This clone was observed a handful of times. This chain connects TRBV7-2 to TRBJ2-1; D possibly corresponds to TRBD1 (5 bases). The CDR3 is 15 residues long. V was shortened by 1 base and J by 1 base, with 8 bases between the two germline ends. The germline CDR1 and CDR2 sequences are SGHTA and FQGNSA. The DNA of the CDR3 is TGTGCCAGCAGCTTAGGGGGCTGGTCCTACAATGAGCAGTTCTTC. This translates into CASSLGGWSYNEQFF.

This clone appeared a few times. V gene TRBV7-3 combines with J gene TRBJ1-5; D might be TRBD1 (5 bases). Germline CDR1 SGHTA, CDR2 FQGTGA. The CDR3 runs to 18 residues. V gave up 2 bases and J gave up 3 bases, with 20 bases separating them. The CDR3 here is CASSLVNVGWGLNQPQHF. Here the CDR3 DNA reads TGTGCCAGCAGCTTAGTCAACGTGGGATGGGGACTCAATCAGCCCCAGCATTTT.

This sequence joins TRBV29-1 and TRBJ2-1; 15 nucleotides line up with TRBD2. The germline V gene has CDR1 SQVTM and CDR2 ANQGSEA. Unmatched junction bases numbered 7, after V lost 6 bases and J lost 1 base. This CDR3 comprises 17 residues. CDR3: CSVGTSGGFQSYNEQFF. CDR3 sequence (DNA): TGCAGCGTCGGGACTAGCGGGGGGTTTCAGTCCTACAATGAGCAGTTCTTC.

The sample holds one count of this clone. The chain carries TRBV7-9 and TRBJ1-1; 9 bases are a match to TRBD1. V lost 1 base and J lost 2; bases outside the gene matches: 11. Per the germline V gene, CDR1 is SEHNR and CDR2 is FQNEAQ (reference sequence). The CDR3 loop spans 18 amino acids. The CDR3 region is CASSLGKWTGAGNTEAFF. CDR3 in DNA: TGTGCCAGCAGCTTAGGTAAATGGACAGGGGCTGGCAACACTGAAGCTTTCTTT.

The chain is built from TRBV6-4 and TRBJ2-2; D could derive from TRBD1 or TRBD2 (5 bases each). The V end lost 4 bases, the J end lost 6 bases, and 12 bases lay between the germline ends. The germline V gene has CDR1 MRHNA and CDR2 SNTAGT. The CDR3 consists of 14 residues. This chain's CDR3 is CASSALWGSGELFF. DNA of the CDR3: TGTGCCAGCAGTGCCCTATGGGGGTCCGGGGAGCTGTTTTTT.

The chain links TRBV5-1 to TRBJ1-4; 7 positions agree with TRBD1. This CDR3 contains 15 residues. V dropped 2 bases and J dropped 4; count of bases not matched to a gene: 5. CDR1 is SGHRS and CDR2 is YFSETQ in the germline V gene. CDR3 in DNA: TGCGCCAGCAGCTTACAGGGGACCTTTAATGAAAAACTGTTTTTT. As protein: CASSLQGTFNEKLFF.

The chain employs TRBV5-4 and TRBJ2-7; a possible D gene is TRBD2 (6 bases). The germline gives CDR1 SGHNT, CDR2 YYREEE (reference sequence). This CDR3 has 13 residues. With 2 bases removed from V and 4 bases from J, the gap between germline ends came to 10 bases. The CDR3 DNA reads TGTGCCAGCAGCTTCGGGACTGTGTACGAGCAGTACTTC. It encodes CASSFGTVYEQYF.

This clone was seen only once. The rearrangement links TRBV3-1 (or the pseudogene TRBV3-2) to TRBJ1-2; D remains ambiguous. The CDR3 is 14 residues long. The germline V gene has CDR1 LGHDT and CDR2 YNNKEL (reference sequence). Trimming pared 7 bases from V and 4 bases from J, leaving 16 bases between. This chain's CDR3 is CASTSGPRAYGYTF. CDR3 DNA sequence: TGTGCCAGCACCTCCGGGCCGCGGGCCTATGGCTACACCTTC.

V usage is TRBV5-5 and J usage is TRBJ1-1; no definite D call. Looked up from germline, CDR1 is SGHKS and CDR2 is YYEKEE (reference sequence). Deletions cut 6 bases from V and 4 bases from J, with 19 bases between. This CDR3 has 15 amino acids. CDR3: CASTIFKGSGTEAFF. CDR3 in DNA: TGTGCCAGCACGATTTTCAAAGGGAGCGGCACTGAAGCTTTCTTT.

This clone was found a few times. The rearrangement uses TRBV7-3 and TRBJ2-5, with TRBD1 matching 9 bases. The germline CDR1 and CDR2 sequences are SGHTA and FQGTGA. The CDR3 spans 15 residues. V trimming: 4 bases; J trimming: 5 bases; junction bases outside the gene matches: 8. CDR3 in DNA: TGTGCCAGCAGCTCAGGACAGGGGAGAGGGGAGACCCAGTACTTC. Translating gives CASSSGQGRGETQYF.

Only a few counts were recorded for this clone. The V gene is TRBV5-5, the J gene TRBJ1-1, with no clear D. This CDR3 has 12 residues. The V gene lost 2 bases and the J gene lost 4 bases, with 6 bases spanning the gap. CDR1 SGHKS and CDR2 YYEKEE come from the germline V gene (reference sequence). CDR3 in DNA: TGTGCCAGCAGCTTCGTGCTCACTGAAGCTTTCTTT. It yields the protein CASSFVLTEAFF. Complete variable domain (other parts from reference TRBV5-5 and TRBJ1-1): DAGVTQSPTHLIKTRGQQVTLRCSPISGHKSVSWYQQVLGQGPQFIFQYYEKEERGRGNFPDRFSARQFPNYSSELNVNALLLGDSALYLCASSFVLTEAFFGQGTRLTVV.

The chain is built from TRBV29-1 and TRBJ1-1; TRBD1 matches at 10 bases. The CDR3 length is 15 residues. CDR1 and CDR2 from the germline V gene are SQVTM and ANQGSEA. V dropped 5 bases and J dropped 1; count of bases not matched to a gene: 7. This chain's CDR3 is CSVPGQGGANTEAFF. In nucleotides, the CDR3 is TGCAGCGTTCCTGGACAGGGGGGAGCGAACACTGAAGCTTTCTTT.

The J gene is TRBJ1-2, the V gene TRBV27, with D unresolved. Trimming left V 0 bases short and J 1 base short, with 12 bases between. The CDR3 spans 16 residues. Looked up from germline, CDR1 is MNHEY and CDR2 is SMNVEV (reference sequence). The CDR3 reads CASSLSGGTFNYGYTF. In DNA form, the CDR3 reads TGTGCCAGCAGTTTATCCGGCGGAACTTTTAACTATGGCTACACCTTC.

A single count supports this clone. The chain combines TRBV5-1 with TRBJ1-2; the D is unclear. Trimming took off 2 bases at V and 0 bases at J, with 8 bases between the two ends. CDR1 is SGHRS, CDR2 YFSETQ, per germline. The CDR3 length is 14 residues. The CDR3 region is CASSLETSNYGYTF. The DNA of the CDR3 is TGCGCCAGCAGCTTAGAGACTTCTAACTATGGCTACACCTTC.